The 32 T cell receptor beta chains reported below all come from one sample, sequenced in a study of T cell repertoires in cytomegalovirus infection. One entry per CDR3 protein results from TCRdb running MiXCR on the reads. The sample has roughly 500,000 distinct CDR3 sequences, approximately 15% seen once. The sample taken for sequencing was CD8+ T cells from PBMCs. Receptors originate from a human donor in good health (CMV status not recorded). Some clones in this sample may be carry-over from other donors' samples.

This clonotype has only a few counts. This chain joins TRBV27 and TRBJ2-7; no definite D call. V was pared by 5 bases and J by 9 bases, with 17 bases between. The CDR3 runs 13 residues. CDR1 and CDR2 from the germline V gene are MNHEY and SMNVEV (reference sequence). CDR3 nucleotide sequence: TGTGCCAGCAGTCCCCTGGGTCGAGAAGGGCAGTACTTC. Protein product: CASSPLGREGQYF.

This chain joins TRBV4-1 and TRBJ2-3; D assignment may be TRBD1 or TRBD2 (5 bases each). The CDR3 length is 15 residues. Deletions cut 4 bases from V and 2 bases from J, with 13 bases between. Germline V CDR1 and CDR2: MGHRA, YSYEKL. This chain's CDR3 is CASSPFGANTDTQYF. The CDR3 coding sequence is TGCGCCAGCAGCCCCTTCGGGGCTAACACAGATACGCAGTATTTT.

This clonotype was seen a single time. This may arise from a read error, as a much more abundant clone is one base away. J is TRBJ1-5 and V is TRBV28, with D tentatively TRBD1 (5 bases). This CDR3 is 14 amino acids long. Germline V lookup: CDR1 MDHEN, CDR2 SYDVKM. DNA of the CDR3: TGTGCCAGCAGCCGAGGGGCCGGCAATCAGCTCCAGCATTTT. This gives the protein CASSRGAGNQLQHF. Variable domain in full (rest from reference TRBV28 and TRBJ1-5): DVKVTQSSRYLVKRTGEKVFLECVQDMDHENMFWYRQDPGLGLRLIYFSYDVKMKEKGDIPEGYSVSREKKERFSLILESASTNQTSMYLCASSRGAGNQLQHFGDGTRLSIL.

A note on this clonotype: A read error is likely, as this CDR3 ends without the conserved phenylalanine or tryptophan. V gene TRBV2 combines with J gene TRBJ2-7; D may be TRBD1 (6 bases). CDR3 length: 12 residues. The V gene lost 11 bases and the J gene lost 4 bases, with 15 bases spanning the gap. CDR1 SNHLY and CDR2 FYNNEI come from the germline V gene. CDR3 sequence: CAVDRQAYEQYL. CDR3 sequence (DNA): TGTGCCGTCGACAGGCAGGCTTACGAGCAGTACTTA.

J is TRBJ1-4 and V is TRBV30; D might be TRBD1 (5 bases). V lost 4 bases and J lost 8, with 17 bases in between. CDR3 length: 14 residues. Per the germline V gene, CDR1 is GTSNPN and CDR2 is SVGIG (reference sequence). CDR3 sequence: CAWKPLRTPEKLFF. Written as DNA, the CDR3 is TGTGCCTGGAAACCCCTCCGGACACCGGAAAAACTGTTTTTT.

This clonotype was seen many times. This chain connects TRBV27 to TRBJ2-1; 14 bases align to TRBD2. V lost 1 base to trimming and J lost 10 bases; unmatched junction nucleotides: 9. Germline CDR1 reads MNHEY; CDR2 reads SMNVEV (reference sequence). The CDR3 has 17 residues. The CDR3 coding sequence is TGTGCCAGCAGTTTATGGCCTGGACTAGCGGGGGGCCAAGAGCAGTTCTTC. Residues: CASSLWPGLAGGQEQFF.

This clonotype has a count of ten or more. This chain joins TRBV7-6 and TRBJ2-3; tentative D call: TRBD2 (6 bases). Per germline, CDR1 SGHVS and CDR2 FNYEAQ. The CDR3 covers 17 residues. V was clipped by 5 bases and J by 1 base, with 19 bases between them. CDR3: CASSHPAGNLGTDTQYF. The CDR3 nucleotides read TGTGCCAGCAGCCACCCCGCGGGGAACCTGGGCACAGATACGCAGTATTTT. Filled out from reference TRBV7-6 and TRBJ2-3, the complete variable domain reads GAGVSQSPRYKVTKRGQDVALRCDPISGHVSLYWYRQALGQGPEFLTYFNYEAQQDKSGLPNDRFSAERPEGSISTLTIQRTEQRDSAMYRCASSHPAGNLGTDTQYFGPGTRLTVL.

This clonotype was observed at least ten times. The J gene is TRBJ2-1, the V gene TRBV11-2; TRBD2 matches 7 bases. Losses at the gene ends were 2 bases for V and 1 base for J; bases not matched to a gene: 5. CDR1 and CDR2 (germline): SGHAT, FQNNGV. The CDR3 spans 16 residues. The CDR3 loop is CASSLTNGGSYNEQFF. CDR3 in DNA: TGTGCCAGCAGCTTAACTAACGGGGGGTCCTACAATGAGCAGTTCTTC. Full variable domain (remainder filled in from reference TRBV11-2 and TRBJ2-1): EAGVAQSPRYKIIEKRQSVAFWCNPISGHATLYWYQQILGQGPKLLIQFQNNGVVDDSQLPKDRFSAERLKGVDSTLKIQPAKLEDSAVYLCASSLTNGGSYNEQFFGPGTRLTVL.

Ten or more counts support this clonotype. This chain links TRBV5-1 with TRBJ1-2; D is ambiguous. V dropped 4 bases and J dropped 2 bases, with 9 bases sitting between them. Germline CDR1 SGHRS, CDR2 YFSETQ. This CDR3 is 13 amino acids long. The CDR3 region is CASSQNENYGYTF. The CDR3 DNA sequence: TGCGCCAGCAGCCAGAATGAAAACTATGGCTACACCTTC.

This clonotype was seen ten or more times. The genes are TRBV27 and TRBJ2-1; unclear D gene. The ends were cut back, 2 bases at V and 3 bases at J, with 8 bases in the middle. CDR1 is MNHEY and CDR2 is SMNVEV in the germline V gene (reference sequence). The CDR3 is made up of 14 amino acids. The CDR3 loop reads CASSLGLDYNEQFF. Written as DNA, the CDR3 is TGTGCCAGCAGTTTAGGGCTAGACTACAATGAGCAGTTCTTC.

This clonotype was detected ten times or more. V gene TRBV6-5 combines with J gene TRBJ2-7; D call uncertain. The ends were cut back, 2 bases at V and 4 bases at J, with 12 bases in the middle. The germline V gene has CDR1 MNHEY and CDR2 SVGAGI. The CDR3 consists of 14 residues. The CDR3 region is CASSYGQLRYEQYF. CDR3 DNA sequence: TGTGCCAGCAGTTACGGGCAGCTTAGGTACGAGCAGTACTTC.

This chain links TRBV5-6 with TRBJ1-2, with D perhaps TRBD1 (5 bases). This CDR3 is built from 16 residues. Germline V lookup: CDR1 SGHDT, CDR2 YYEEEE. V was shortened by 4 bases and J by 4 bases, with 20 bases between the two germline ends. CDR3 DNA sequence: TGTGCCAGCAGCCCCCTCGGGCAGGGAGGGACCTATGGCTACACCTTC. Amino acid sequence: CASSPLGQGGTYGYTF.

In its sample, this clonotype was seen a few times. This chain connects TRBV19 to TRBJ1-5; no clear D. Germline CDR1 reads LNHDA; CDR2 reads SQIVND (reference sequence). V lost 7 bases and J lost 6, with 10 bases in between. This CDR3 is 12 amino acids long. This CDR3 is CASMAQTQPQHF. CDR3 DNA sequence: TGTGCCAGTATGGCCCAAACTCAGCCCCAGCATTTT.

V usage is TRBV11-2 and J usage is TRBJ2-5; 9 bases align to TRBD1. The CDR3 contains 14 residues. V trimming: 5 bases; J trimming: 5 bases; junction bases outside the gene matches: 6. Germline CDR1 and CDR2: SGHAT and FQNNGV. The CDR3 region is CASSPRQGDETQYF. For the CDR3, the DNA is TGTGCCAGCAGCCCTCGACAGGGGGATGAGACCCAGTACTTC.

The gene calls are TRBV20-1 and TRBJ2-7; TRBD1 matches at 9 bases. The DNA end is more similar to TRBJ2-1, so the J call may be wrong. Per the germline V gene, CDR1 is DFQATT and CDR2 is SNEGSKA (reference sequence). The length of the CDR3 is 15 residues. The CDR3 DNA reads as TGCAGTGCTACCCTCGGGGGACAGGGCTCCTACGAGCAGTTCTTC. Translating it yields CSATLGGQGSYEQFF.

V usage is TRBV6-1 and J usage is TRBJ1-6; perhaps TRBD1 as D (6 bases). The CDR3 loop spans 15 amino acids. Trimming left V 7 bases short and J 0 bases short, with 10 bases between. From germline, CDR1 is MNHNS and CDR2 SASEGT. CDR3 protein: CASNQGSSYNSPLHF. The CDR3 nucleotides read TGTGCCAGCAACCAGGGGAGCTCCTATAATTCACCCCTCCACTTT.

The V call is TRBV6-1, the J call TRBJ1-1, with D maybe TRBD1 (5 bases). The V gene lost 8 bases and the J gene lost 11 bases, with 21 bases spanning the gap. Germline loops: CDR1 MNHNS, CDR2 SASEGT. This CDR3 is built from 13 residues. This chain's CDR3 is CASRGESDLNAFF. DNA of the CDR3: TGTGCCAGCCGGGGGGAGTCCGACCTGAACGCTTTCTTT.

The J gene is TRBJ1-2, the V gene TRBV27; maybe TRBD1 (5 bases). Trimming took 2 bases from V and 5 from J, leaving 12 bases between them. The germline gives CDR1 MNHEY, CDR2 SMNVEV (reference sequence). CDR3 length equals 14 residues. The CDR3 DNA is TGTGCCAGCAGTTTAAGGGGACTTGGGTATGGCTACACCTTC. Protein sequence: CASSLRGLGYGYTF.

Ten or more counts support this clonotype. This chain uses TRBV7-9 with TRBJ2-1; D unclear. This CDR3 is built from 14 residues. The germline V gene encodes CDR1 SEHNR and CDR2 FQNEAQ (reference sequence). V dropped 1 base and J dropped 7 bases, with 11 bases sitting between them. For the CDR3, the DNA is TGTGCCAGCAGCTTAGTGGCGGATCTGAATGAGCAGTTCTTC. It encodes CASSLVADLNEQFF.

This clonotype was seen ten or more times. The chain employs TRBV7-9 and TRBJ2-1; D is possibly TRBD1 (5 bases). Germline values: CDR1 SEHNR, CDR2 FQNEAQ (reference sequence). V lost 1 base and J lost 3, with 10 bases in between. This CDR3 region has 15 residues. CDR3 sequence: CASSLESGYYNEQFF. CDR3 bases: TGTGCCAGCAGCTTAGAGTCAGGGTACTACAATGAGCAGTTCTTC.

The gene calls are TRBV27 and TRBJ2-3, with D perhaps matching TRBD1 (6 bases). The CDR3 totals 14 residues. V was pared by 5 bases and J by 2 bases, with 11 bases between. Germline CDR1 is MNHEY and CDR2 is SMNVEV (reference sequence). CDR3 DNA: TGTGCCAGCAGTCACCGGGACAACACAGATACGCAGTATTTT. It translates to CASSHRDNTDTQYF.

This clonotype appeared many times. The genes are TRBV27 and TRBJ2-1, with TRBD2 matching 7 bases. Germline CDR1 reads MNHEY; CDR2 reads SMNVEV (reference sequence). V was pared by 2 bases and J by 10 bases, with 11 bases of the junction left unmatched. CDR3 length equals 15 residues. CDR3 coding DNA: TGTGCCAGCAGTTTACGAGGGAGGGCTCTCGACGAGCAGTTCTTC. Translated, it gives CASSLRGRALDEQFF.

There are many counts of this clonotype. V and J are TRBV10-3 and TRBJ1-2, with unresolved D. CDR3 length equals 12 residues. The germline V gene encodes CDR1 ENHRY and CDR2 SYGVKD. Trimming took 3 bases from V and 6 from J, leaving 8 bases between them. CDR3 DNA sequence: TGTGCCATCAGTGACAGGAGGCATGGCTACACCTTC. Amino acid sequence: CAISDRRHGYTF.

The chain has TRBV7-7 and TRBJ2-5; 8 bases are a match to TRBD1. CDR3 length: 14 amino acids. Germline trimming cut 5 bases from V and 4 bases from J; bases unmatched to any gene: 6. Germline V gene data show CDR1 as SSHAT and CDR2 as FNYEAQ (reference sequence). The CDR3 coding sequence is TGTGCCAGCAGCCGACAGGGGATGGGAGAGACCCAGTACTTC. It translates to CASSRQGMGETQYF.

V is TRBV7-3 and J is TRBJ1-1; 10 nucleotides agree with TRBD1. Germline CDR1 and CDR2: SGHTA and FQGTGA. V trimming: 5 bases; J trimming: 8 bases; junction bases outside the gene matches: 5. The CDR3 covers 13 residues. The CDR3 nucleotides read TGTGCCAGCAGCCCGACGGGACAGGGGGAAGCTTTCTTT. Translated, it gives CASSPTGQGEAFF.

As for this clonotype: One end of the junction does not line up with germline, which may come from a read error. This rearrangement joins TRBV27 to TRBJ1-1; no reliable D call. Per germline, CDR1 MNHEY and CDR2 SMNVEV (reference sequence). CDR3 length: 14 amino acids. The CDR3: CASSSRTLNTEVFF. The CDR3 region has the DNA TGTGCCAGCAGTTCACGGACTCTGAACACTGAAGTTTTCTTT.

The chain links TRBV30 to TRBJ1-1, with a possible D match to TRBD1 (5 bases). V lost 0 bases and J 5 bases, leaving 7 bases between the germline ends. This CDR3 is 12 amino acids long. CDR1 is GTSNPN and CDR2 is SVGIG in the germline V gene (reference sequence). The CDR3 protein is CAWSVGDTEAFF. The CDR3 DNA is TGTGCCTGGAGTGTAGGGGATACTGAAGCTTTCTTT.

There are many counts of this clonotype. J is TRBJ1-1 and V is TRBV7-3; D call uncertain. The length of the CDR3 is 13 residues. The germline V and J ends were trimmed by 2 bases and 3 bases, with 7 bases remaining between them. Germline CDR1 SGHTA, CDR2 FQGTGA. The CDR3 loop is CASSLATDTEAFF. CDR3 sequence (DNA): TGTGCCAGCAGCTTAGCAACAGACACTGAAGCTTTCTTT.

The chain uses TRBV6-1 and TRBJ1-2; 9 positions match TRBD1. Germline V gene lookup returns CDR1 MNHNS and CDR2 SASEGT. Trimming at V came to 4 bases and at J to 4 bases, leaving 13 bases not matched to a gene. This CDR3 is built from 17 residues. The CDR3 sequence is CASSADGFDRGAYGYTF. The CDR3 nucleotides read TGTGCCAGCAGTGCTGACGGATTCGACAGGGGGGCCTATGGCTACACCTTC.

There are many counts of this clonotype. The CDR3 spells CASSFSGLGGELFF. DNA for the CDR3: TGTGCCAGCAGTTTTTCGGGACTGGGCGGGGAGCTGTTTTTT. The chain is built from TRBV12-3 or TRBV12-4 and TRBJ2-2; D may be TRBD2 (6 bases). CDR3 size: 14 residues. V shed 3 bases and J shed 7 bases, with 12 bases lying between them.

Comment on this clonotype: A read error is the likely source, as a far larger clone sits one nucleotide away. CDR3 DNA: TGTGCCAGCAGCCAAAGGAGCAATGAGCAGTTCTTC. Amino acid sequence: CASSQRSNEQFF. V and J are TRBV9 and TRBJ2-1; D gene unclear. The CDR3 covers 12 residues. V gave up 4 bases and J gave up 6 bases, with 8 bases separating them. From germline, CDR1 is SGDLS and CDR2 YYNGEE.

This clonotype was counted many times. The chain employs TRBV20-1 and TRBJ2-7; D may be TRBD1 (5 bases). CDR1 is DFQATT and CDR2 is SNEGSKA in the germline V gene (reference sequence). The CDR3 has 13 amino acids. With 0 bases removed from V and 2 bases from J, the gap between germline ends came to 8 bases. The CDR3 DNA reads TGCAGTGCTAGAGAGGAAGGGGCCTACGAGCAGTACTTC. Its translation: CSAREEGAYEQYF.